The present TCR beta chain was sequenced within a study of cytomegalovirus exposure and HLA in healthy donors. The CDR3 totals 15 residues. V gave up 6 bases and J gave up 1 base; unmatched junction bases: 8. CDR1 and CDR2 from the germline V gene are MDHEN and SYDVKM. Some clones are missing from TCRdb's copy, which holds only in-frame ones; the method was immunoSEQ multiplex PCR. The table lists about 74,000 clones, around 94% of them singletons, with 1.5% to 1.9% in the top ten. The J gene is TRBJ2-7, the V gene TRBV28; 8 bases map to TRBD1. The sequenced material came from PBMCs. The clonotype comes from a young man in good health and CMV-seropositive. CDR3 nucleotide sequence: TGTGCCAGCAGATCGACAGGGGATTTGTCCTACGAGCAGTACTTC. It specifies CASRSTGDLSYEQYF.